One sample yielded the 18 T cell receptor beta chains listed below, sequenced in a study of regulatory T cells in long-lasting Graves disease. HTBI primers from iRepertoire and Arm-PCR of CDR3 regions yielded the TCR beta libraries. TCRdb passed the multiplex PCR reads through MiXCR, listing each CDR3 protein once. The sample contains hundreds of thousands of distinct CDR3 sequences, roughly 15% of which appear only once. Time point: newly diagnosed GD, antithyroid drugs for less than 3 months. Construction of the TCR library relied on RNA isolated from PBMCs. In addition, the sample was reused for a study of T cells in Graves' hyperthyroidism and ophthalmopathy.

The input for sequencing was peripheral blood mononuclear cells (PBMCs), taken at new diagnosis, from a patient treated with antithyroid drugs. These receptors were taken from a woman under 40 with Graves disease.

The chain joins TRBV6-2 or TRBV6-3 to TRBJ2-1; D might be TRBD2 (6 bases). The germline gives CDR1 MNHEY, CDR2 SVGEGT. Trimming took off 8 bases at V and 9 bases at J, with 26 bases between the two ends. This CDR3 contains 16 residues. As DNA, the CDR3 is TGTGCCAGCGACAGCTCCGGGGGATTCCGGGGTAGTGAGCAGTTCTTC. Amino acids: CASDSSGGFRGSEQFF.

This clonotype was observed at least ten times. The chain couples TRBV27 to TRBJ2-7; D gene ambiguous. Per germline, CDR1 MNHEY and CDR2 SMNVEV (reference sequence). V lost 5 bases, J lost 4 bases, and 15 bases lay in between. The CDR3 runs to 14 residues. The CDR3 DNA is TGTGCCAGCAGTCTAGGACGGAACGGGTACGAGCAGTACTTC. Amino acid sequence: CASSLGRNGYEQYF.

The V and J genes are TRBV18 and TRBJ2-1, with D tentatively TRBD1 (7 bases). The CDR3 extends over 13 amino acids. Germline values: CDR1 KGHSH, CDR2 LQKENI. Trimming stripped 3 bases from V and 10 bases from J, with 13 bases between. The CDR3 reads CASSPAGGWEQFF. The CDR3 DNA sequence: TGTGCCAGCTCACCCGCAGGGGGGTGGGAGCAGTTCTTC. Looking up the rest from reference TRBV18 and TRBJ2-1 gives the full variable domain: NAGVMQNPRHLVRRRGQEARLRCSPMKGHSHVYWYRQLPEEGLKFMVYLQKENIIDESGMPKERFSAEFPKEGPSILRIQQVVRGDSAAYFCASSPAGGWEQFFGPGTRLTVL.

This rearrangement joins TRBV20-1 to TRBJ1-1, with unresolved D. V lost 0 bases and J lost 6, with 11 bases in between. CDR1 and CDR2 from the germline V gene are DFQATT and SNEGSKA (reference sequence). The CDR3 has 13 amino acids. CDR3 sequence reads: CSARDQLSPEAFF. Here the CDR3 DNA reads TGCAGTGCTAGAGACCAGTTGAGCCCTGAAGCTTTCTTT.

The DNA of the CDR3 is TGCGCCAGCAGCCATCCCAACAGGTCGGGCTACGAGCAGTACTTC. It is translated as CASSHPNRSGYEQYF. This chain joins TRBV4-1 and TRBJ2-7, with D maybe TRBD1 (5 bases). The V gene lost 3 bases and the J gene lost 3 bases, with 15 bases spanning the gap. Germline V lookup: CDR1 MGHRA, CDR2 YSYEKL. CDR3 length: 15 residues.

The V call is TRBV12-3 or TRBV12-4, the J call TRBJ2-7, with D uncertain. The CDR3 has 13 residues. The V end was cut by 3 bases, the J end by 5 bases, with 11 bases between. The CDR3 reads CASSLAQTHEQYF. The CDR3 coding sequence is TGTGCCAGCAGTTTGGCCCAAACCCACGAGCAGTACTTC.

J is TRBJ2-7 and V is TRBV15, with D perhaps TRBD1 (5 bases). The V gene lost 6 bases and the J gene lost 5 bases, with 14 bases spanning the gap. The CDR3 loop spans 13 amino acids. The germline V gene has CDR1 LNHNV and CDR2 YYDKDF (reference sequence). CDR3 sequence reads: CATRQSGLDEQYF. CDR3 nucleotide sequence: TGTGCCACCAGGCAGTCAGGGCTCGACGAGCAGTACTTC.

This clonotype was observed many times. The J gene is TRBJ1-5, the V gene TRBV6-1; D is ambiguous. Germline V lookup: CDR1 MNHNS, CDR2 SASEGT. Trimming took 1 base from V and 4 from J, leaving 8 bases between them. This CDR3 has 14 residues. CDR3 sequence (DNA): TGTGCCAGCAGTGAAGATGGCGGGAATCAGCCCCAGCATTTT. It translates to CASSEDGGNQPQHF.

The count of this clonotype is one. This chain joins TRBV4-1 and TRBJ2-2; D tentatively reads TRBD1 or TRBD2 (5 bases each). CDR1 MGHRA and CDR2 YSYEKL come from the germline V gene. The CDR3 contains 17 residues. V dropped 1 base and J dropped 1 base, with 13 bases sitting between them. CDR3 region: CASSQGPRGRNTGELFF. CDR3 DNA sequence: TGCGCCAGCAGCCAAGGTCCCCGGGGCAGGAACACCGGGGAGCTGTTTTTT.

This clonotype was counted at least ten times. V gene TRBV7-2 combines with J gene TRBJ2-7; D tentatively fits TRBD1 or TRBD2 (5 bases each). The CDR3 spans 17 residues. Germline CDR1 SGHTA, CDR2 FQGNSA. V shed 2 bases and J shed 0 bases, with 17 bases lying between them. The CDR3, as DNA: TGTGCCAGCAGCTTAAAATGGGGGTCGGAGTCCTCCTACGAGCAGTACTTC. It specifies CASSLKWGSESSYEQYF.

This clonotype has ten or more counts. The chain carries TRBV12-5 and TRBJ1-1; D is unclear. The germline gives CDR1 LGHNT, CDR2 FRNRAP. V lost 2 bases to trimming and J lost 2 bases, with 6 bases between them. The CDR3 consists of 13 residues. Here the CDR3 reads CASGLTVNTEAFF. For the CDR3, the DNA is TGTGCTAGTGGTTTGACCGTAAACACTGAAGCTTTCTTT.

This clonotype was seen at least ten times. V usage is TRBV28 and J usage is TRBJ2-1, with 15 bases matching TRBD2. CDR3 length: 15 amino acids. Germline V lookup: CDR1 MDHEN, CDR2 SYDVKM. V shed 9 bases and J 7 bases; nucleotides not matched to a gene: 7. The CDR3 sequence is CASNAGTSGRNEQFF. In DNA, the CDR3 is TGTGCCAGTAATGCCGGGACTAGCGGGAGGAATGAGCAGTTCTTC.

In this sample, this clonotype turned up many times. The chain is built from TRBV30 and TRBJ1-2, with D unresolved. Trimming removed 2 bases at V and 7 bases at J, with 14 bases between. Germline-derived CDR1 and CDR2 are GTSNPN and SVGIG (reference sequence). There are 13 residues in the CDR3. As DNA, the CDR3 is TGTGCCTGGAGTCCCCAAGGCTTCCGTGGCTACACCTTC. It codes for CAWSPQGFRGYTF.

This chain links TRBV11-2 with TRBJ1-3, with 11 bases fitting TRBD1. CDR3 length: 18 residues. CDR1 and CDR2 (germline): SGHAT, FQNNGV. Trimming removed 6 bases from V and 4 bases from J; junction bases left unmatched: 14. The CDR3 sequence: CASRTGTGGTTWGNTIYF. CDR3 sequence (DNA): TGTGCCAGCAGAACCGGGACAGGGGGTACTACCTGGGGAAACACCATATATTTT.

This clonotype came up a few times. The germline gene is not matched at one end of the junction; a read error may be the cause. The chain recombines TRBV7-3 with TRBJ1-1; D remains unclear. Germline V gives CDR1 SGHTA, CDR2 FQGTGA. This CDR3 is 14 amino acids long. DNA for the CDR3: TGTGCCGGCAGCTACCAGAGCGCTGCCACTGAAGCTTTCTTT. Protein product: CAGSYQSAATEAFF.

The chain has TRBV6-5 and TRBJ2-3; 7 nucleotides agree with TRBD1. V was clipped by 6 bases and J by 4 bases; unmatched bases: 7. The CDR3 is 14 residues long. The germline V gene encodes CDR1 MNHEY and CDR2 SVGAGI. The CDR3 is CASRYSTGSDTQYF. DNA of the CDR3: TGTGCCAGCAGATATTCGACAGGGTCAGATACGCAGTATTTT.

In this sample, this clonotype turned up a few times. This sequence joins TRBV2 and TRBJ1-1; D might be TRBD1 (5 bases). In germline, CDR1 is SNHLY, CDR2 FYNNEI. The CDR3 has 15 residues. V was trimmed by 6 bases and J by 0 bases, leaving 14 bases between them. The CDR3 sequence is CASSVFPGVNTEAFF. The CDR3, as DNA: TGTGCCAGCAGCGTATTTCCGGGGGTGAACACTGAAGCTTTCTTT. The complete variable domain, with remaining parts taken from reference TRBV2 and TRBJ1-1, reads EPEVTQTPSHQVTQMGQEVILRCVPISNHLYFYWYRQILGQKVEFLVSFYNNEISEKSEIFDDQFSVERPDGSNFTLKIRSTKLEDSAMYFCASSVFPGVNTEAFFGQGTRLTVV.

As concerns this clonotype: At one of its ends the junction is not consistent with the germline gene, which may arise from a read error. The chain couples TRBV6-5 to TRBJ1-5; 8 bases are a match to TRBD1. The V gene's germline CDR1 is MNHEY and CDR2 SVGAGI. The CDR3 covers 16 residues. The CDR3 sequence: CASSHSWTGRNQPQHF. The CDR3 nucleotides are TGTGCCAGCAGTCACTCATGGACAGGGAGAAATCAGCCCCAGCATTTT.